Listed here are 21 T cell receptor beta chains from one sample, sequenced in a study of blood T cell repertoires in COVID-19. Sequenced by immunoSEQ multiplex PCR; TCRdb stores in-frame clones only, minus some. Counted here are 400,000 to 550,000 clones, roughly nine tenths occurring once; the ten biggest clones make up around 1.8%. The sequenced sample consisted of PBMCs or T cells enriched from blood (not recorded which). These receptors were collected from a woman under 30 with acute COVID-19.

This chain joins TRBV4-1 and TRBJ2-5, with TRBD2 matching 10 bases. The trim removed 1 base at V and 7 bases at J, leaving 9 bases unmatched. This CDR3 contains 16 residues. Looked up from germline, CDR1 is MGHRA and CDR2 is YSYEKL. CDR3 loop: CASSQVMERGGVTQYF. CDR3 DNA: TGCGCCAGCAGCCAAGTGATGGAGCGGGGGGGCGTGACCCAGTACTTC.

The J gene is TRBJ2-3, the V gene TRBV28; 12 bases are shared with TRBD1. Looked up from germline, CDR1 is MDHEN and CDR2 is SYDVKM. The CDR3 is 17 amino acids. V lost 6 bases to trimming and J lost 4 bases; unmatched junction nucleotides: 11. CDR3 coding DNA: TGTGCCAGCAGAAGTGCTGGGGACAGGGGGCGCTCAGATACGCAGTATTTT. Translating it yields CASRSAGDRGRSDTQYF.

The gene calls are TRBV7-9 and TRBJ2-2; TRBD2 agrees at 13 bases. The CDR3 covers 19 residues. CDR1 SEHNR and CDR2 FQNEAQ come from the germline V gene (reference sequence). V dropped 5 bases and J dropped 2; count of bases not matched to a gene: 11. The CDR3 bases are TGTGCCAGCAGCCCCCCGTGGACTAGCGGGGGTCATAACACCGGGGAGCTGTTTTTT. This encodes CASSPPWTSGGHNTGELFF.

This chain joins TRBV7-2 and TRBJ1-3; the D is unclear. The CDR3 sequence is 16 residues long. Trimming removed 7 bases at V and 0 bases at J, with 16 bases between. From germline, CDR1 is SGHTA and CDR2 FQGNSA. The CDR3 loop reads CASISLRQSSGNTIYF. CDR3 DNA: TGTGCCAGCATCTCCCTCAGGCAGAGCTCTGGAAACACCATATATTTT.

The CDR3 region has the DNA TGTGCCAGCAGTTCCGGGACACCTTATAGCAATCAGCCCCAGCATTTT. Encoded protein: CASSSGTPYSNQPQHF. The chain joins TRBV28 to TRBJ1-5, with D perhaps matching TRBD1 (6 bases). Trimming removed 4 bases from V and 0 bases from J, with 13 bases in between. The germline V gene has CDR1 MDHEN and CDR2 SYDVKM. The CDR3 has 16 amino acids.

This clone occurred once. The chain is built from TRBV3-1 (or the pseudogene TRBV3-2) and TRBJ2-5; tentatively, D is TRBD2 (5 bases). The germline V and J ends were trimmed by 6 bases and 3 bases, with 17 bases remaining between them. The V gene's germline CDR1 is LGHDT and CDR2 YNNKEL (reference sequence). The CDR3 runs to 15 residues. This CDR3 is CASRPNGPGKETQYF. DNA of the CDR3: TGTGCCAGCAGGCCTAATGGGCCGGGGAAAGAGACCCAGTACTTC.

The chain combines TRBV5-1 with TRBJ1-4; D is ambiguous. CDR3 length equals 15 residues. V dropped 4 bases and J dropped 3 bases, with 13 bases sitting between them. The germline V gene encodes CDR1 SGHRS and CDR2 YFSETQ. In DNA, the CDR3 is TGCGCCAGCAGCCCAAACTCTATACCTAATGAAAAACTGTTTTTT. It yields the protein CASSPNSIPNEKLFF.

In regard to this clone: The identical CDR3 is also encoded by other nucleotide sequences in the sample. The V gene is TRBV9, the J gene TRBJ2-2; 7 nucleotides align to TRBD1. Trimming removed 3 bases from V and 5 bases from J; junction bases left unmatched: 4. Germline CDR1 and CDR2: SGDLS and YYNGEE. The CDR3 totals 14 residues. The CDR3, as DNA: TGTGCCAGCAGCGCGCAACAGGGGACCGGGGAGCTGTTTTTT. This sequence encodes CASSAQQGTGELFF.

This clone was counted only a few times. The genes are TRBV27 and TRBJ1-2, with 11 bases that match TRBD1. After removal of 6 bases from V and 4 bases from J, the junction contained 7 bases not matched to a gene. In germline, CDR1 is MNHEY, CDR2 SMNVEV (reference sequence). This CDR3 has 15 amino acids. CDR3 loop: CASSTRDRGFYGYTF. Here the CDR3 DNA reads TGTGCCAGCAGCACCCGGGACAGGGGGTTCTATGGCTACACCTTC.

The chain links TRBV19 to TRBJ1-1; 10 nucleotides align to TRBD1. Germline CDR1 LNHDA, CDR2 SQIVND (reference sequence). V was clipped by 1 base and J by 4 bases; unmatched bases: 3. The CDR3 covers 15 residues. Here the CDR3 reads CASSIGTGGATEAFF. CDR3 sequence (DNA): TGTGCCAGTAGTATAGGGACAGGGGGTGCCACTGAAGCTTTCTTT. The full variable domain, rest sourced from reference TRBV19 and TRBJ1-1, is DGGITQSPKYLFRKEGQNVTLSCEQNLNHDAMYWYRQDPGQGLRLIYYSQIVNDFQKGDIAEGYSVSREKKESFPLTVTSAQKNPTAFYLCASSIGTGGATEAFFGQGTRLTVV.

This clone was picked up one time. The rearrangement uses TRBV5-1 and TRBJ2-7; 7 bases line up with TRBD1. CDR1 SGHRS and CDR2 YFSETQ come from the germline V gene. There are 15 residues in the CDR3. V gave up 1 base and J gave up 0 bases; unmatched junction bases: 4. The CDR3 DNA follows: TGCGCCAGCAGCTTGCAGGGGGACAACTCCTACGAGCAGTACTTC. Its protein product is CASSLQGDNSYEQYF.

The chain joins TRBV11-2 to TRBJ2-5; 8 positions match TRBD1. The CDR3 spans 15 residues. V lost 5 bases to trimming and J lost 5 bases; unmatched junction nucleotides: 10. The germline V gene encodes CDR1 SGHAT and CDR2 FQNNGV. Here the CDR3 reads CASSPQTGELETQYF. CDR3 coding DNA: TGTGCCAGCAGCCCCCAGACAGGGGAGTTGGAGACCCAGTACTTC.

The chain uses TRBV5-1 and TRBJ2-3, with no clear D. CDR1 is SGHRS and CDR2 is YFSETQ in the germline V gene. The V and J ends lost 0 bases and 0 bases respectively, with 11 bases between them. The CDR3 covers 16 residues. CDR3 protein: CASSLGAITSTDTQYF. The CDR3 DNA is TGCGCCAGCAGCTTGGGGGCGATAACTAGCACAGATACGCAGTATTTT.

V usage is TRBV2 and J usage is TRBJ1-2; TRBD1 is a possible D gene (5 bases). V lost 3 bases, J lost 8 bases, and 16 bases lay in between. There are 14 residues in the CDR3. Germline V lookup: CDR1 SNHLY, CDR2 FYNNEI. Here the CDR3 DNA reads TGTGCCAGCAGTGAGTTGGCAGGGCCTAGGGGCTACACCTTC. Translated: CASSELAGPRGYTF.

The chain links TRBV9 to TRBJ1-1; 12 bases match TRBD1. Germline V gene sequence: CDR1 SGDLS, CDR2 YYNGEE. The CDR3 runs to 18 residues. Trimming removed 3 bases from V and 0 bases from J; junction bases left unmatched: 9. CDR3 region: CASSGPGQGAPLNTEAFF. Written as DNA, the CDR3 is TGTGCCAGCAGCGGCCCGGGACAGGGGGCCCCTTTGAACACTGAAGCTTTCTTT. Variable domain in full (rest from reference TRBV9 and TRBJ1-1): DSGVTQTPKHLITATGQRVTLRCSPRSGDLSVYWYQQSLDQGLQFLIQYYNGEERAKGNILERFSAQQFPDLHSELNLSSLELGDSALYFCASSGPGQGAPLNTEAFFGQGTRLTVV.

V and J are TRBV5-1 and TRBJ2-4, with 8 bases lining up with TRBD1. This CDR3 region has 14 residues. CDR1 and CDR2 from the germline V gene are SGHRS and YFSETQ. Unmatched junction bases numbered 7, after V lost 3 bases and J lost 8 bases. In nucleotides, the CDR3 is TGCGCCAGCAGCTCAGGACAGGGAGTAGACATTCAGTACTTC. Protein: CASSSGQGVDIQYF.

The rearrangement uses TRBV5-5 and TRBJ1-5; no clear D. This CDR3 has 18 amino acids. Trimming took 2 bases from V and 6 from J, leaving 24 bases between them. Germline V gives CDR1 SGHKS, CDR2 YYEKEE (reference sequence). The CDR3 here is CASSFWGTSLGPPQPQHF. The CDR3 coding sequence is TGTGCCAGCAGCTTTTGGGGAACTTCACTAGGCCCTCCTCAGCCCCAGCATTTT.

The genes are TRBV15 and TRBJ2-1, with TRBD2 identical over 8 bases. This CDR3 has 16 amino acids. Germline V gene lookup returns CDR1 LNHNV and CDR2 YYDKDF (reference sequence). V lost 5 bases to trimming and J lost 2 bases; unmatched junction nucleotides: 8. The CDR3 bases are TGTGCCACCAGCGTCCAACTAGCGGAGCCCTACAATGAGCAGTTCTTC. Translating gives CATSVQLAEPYNEQFF.

This chain's CDR3 is CASSLFVKETQYF. Here the CDR3 DNA reads TGCGCCAGCAGCTTGTTCGTAAAAGAGACCCAGTACTTC. The V call is TRBV5-1, the J call TRBJ2-5; no clear D gene. This CDR3 comprises 13 residues. V lost 1 base and J 3 bases, leaving 7 bases between the germline ends. Germline assignment: CDR1 SGHRS and CDR2 YFSETQ.

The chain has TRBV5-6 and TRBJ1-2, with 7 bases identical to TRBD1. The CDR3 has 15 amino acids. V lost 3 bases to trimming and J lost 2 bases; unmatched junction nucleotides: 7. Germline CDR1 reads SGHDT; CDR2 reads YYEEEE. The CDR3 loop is CASSWQGGRNYGYTF. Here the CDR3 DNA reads TGTGCCAGCAGCTGGCAGGGGGGACGAAACTATGGCTACACCTTC.

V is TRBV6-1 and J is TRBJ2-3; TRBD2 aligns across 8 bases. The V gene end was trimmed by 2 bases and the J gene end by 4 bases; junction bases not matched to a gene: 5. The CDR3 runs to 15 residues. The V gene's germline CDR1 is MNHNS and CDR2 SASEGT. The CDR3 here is CASSESGRSPDTQYF. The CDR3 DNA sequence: TGTGCCAGCAGTGAAAGCGGGAGATCCCCAGATACGCAGTATTTT.